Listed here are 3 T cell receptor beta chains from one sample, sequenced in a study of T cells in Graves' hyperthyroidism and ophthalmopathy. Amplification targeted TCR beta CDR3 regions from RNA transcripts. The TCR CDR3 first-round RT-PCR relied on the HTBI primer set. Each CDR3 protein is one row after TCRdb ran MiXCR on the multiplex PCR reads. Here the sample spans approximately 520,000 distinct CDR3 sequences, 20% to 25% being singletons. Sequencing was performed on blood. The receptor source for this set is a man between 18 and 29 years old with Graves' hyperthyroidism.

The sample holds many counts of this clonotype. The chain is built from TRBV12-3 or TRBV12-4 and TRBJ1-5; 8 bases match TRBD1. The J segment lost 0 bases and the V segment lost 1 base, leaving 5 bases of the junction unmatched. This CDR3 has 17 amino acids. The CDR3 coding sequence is TGTGCCAGCAGTTTAGAGGCAGGGGGCTATAGCAATCAGCCCCAGCATTTT. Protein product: CASSLEAGGYSNQPQHF.

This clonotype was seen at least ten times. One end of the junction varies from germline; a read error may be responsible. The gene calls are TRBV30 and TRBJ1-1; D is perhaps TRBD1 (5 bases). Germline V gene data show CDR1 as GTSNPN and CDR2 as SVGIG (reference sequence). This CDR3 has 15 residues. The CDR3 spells CAWSVGGAMNTEASF. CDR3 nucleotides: TGTGCCTGGAGTGTTGGTGGGGCCATGAACACTGAAGCTTCCTTT.

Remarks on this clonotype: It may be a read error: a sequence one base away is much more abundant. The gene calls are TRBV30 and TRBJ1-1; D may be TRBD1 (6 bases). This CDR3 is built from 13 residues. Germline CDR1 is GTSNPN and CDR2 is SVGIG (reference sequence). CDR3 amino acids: CAWSVGGPTEAVF. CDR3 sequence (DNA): TGTGCCTGGAGTGTGGGGGGGCCCACTGAAGCTGTCTTT.